This TCR beta chain comes out of a study of shared clonotypes between healthy human individuals. The CDR3 runs 15 residues. CDR1 is SGHNT and CDR2 is YYREEE in the germline V gene (reference sequence). V shed 2 bases and J shed 1 base, with 12 bases lying between them. Genomic DNA belonging to each subset was distributed in equal measure over several immunoSEQ plates. The input for sorted-subset replicate PCRs was approximately 190 ng DNA, some 28,000 T cell genomes. Sequencing used immunoSEQ multiplex PCR; TCRdb keeps in-frame clones, though not all of them. The sample holds about 2.4 million clones, over 85% seen once. Within Nashville, Tennessee resided all donors, each a Caucasian adult. CD45RA-negative memory and CD45RA+ naive subsets were split from the CD4+ cells.

The source material was naive CD4+ T cells sorted from blood. Subset meaning: CD45RA+ positively selected. This clonotype was obtained from a man aged 18 to 35 in good health. The chain employs TRBV5-4 and TRBJ1-2, with D perhaps matching TRBD1 (5 bases). The CDR3 nucleotides are TGTGCCAGCAGCTTCCCCGGCAGGGTTAACTATGGCTACACCTTC. Amino acids: CASSFPGRVNYGYTF.